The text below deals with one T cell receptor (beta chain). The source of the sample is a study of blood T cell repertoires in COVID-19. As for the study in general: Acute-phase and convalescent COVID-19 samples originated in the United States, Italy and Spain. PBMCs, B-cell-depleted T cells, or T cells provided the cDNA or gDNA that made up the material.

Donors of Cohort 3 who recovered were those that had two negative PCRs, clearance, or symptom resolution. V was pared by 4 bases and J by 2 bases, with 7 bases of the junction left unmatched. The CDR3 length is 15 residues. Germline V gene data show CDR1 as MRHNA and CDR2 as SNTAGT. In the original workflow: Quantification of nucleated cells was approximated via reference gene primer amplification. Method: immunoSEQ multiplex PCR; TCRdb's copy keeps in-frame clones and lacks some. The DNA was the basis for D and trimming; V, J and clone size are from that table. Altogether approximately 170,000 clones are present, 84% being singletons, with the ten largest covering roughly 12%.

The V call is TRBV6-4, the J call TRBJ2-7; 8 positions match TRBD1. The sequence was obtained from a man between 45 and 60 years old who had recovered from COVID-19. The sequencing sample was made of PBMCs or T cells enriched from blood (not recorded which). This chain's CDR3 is CASSGLDRVPYEQYF. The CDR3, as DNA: TGTGCCAGCAGTGGCCTGGACAGGGTCCCCTACGAGCAGTACTTC.